These 20 T cell receptor beta chains originate from one sample sequenced in a study of beta chain features in type 1 diabetes. The antigens of these receptors remain unknown. Of the isolated RNA, all was reverse transcribed, and so the sequenced material was expressed TCRB transcripts. Assay: immunoSEQ multiplex PCR; the TCRdb copy retains only in-frame clones and omits some. The data show 250,000 or so clones, with approximately 15% seen just once and approximately 0.018% held by the top ten. Study observations and caveats: Researchers report that Type 1 diabetes patients had moderately but significantly shorter TCRB CDR3s across all four CD4+ subsets.

What was sequenced was naive CD4+ T cells from blood. All receptors derive from a man aged 25-45 years with type 1 diabetes.

The rearrangement uses TRBV6-5 and TRBJ1-1; D is possibly TRBD1 (6 bases). The length of the CDR3 is 15 residues. From germline, CDR1 is MNHEY and CDR2 SVGAGI. The V end lost 6 bases, the J end lost 4 bases, and 18 bases lay between the germline ends. The CDR3 loop is CASSRPTGSGTEAFF. In DNA, the CDR3 is TGTGCCAGCAGCCGACCCACAGGGTCGGGCACTGAAGCTTTCTTT.

This chain links TRBV11-2 with TRBJ1-1; 7 bases are a match to TRBD1. The CDR3 has 13 amino acids. The V gene end was trimmed by 4 bases and the J gene end by 5 bases; junction bases not matched to a gene: 4. Germline lookup yields CDR1 SGHAT and CDR2 FQNNGV. The CDR3 here is CASSWTGKTEAFF. The CDR3 DNA sequence: TGTGCCAGCAGCTGGACAGGAAAAACTGAAGCTTTCTTT.

The chain links TRBV4-2 to TRBJ2-1; 12 bases match TRBD2. The CDR3 runs to 13 residues. Trimming at V came to 5 bases and at J to 10 bases, leaving 3 bases not matched to a gene. CDR1 and CDR2 from the germline V gene are LGHNA and YNFKEQ. CDR3 residues: CASSAGTSGEQFF. The CDR3 coding sequence is TGTGCCAGCAGCGCCGGGACTAGCGGGGAGCAGTTCTTC.

In its sample, this clone was seen a few times. This rearrangement joins TRBV18 to TRBJ2-5, with 11 bases aligning to TRBD2. The junction had 7 bases not matched to a gene; V was cut back by 4 bases and J by 3 bases. The CDR3 consists of 16 residues. Germline CDR1 reads KGHSH; CDR2 reads LQKENI. The CDR3 DNA is TGTGCCAGCTCACTCGCCCCGGGACTAGCGGAAGAGACCCAGTACTTC. Its translation: CASSLAPGLAEETQYF.

J is TRBJ1-2 and V is TRBV29-1; 10 positions match TRBD1. After removal of 1 base from V and 6 bases from J, the junction contained 2 bases not matched to a gene. The CDR3 runs to 13 residues. CDR1 SQVTM and CDR2 ANQGSEA come from the germline V gene. The CDR3 protein is CSVEGQGAHGYTF. In nucleotides, the CDR3 is TGCAGCGTTGAAGGACAGGGGGCCCATGGCTACACCTTC.

This chain connects TRBV18 to TRBJ2-3; the match to TRBD1 covers 9 bases. The CDR3 totals 14 residues. Germline loops: CDR1 KGHSH, CDR2 LQKENI. J lost 4 bases, V lost 5 bases, and 4 bases had no gene match. CDR3 region: CASSTDRGADTQYF. CDR3 nucleotides: TGTGCCAGCTCAACCGACAGGGGGGCAGATACGCAGTATTTT.

Concerning this clone itself: The junction and the germline gene differ at one end; a read error may be behind it. The chain has TRBV11-2 and TRBJ2-7, with TRBD2 matching 7 bases. Per germline, CDR1 SGHAT and CDR2 FQNNGV. The CDR3 totals 14 residues. CDR3 DNA: TGTGCCAGCAGCTTAGACGGGTGGGACTACGGGCAGTACTTC. This translates into CASSLDGWDYGQYF.

In its sample, this clone was seen a few times. The V call is TRBV4-1, the J call TRBJ1-2; the D is unclear. The germline V and J ends were trimmed by 5 bases and 9 bases, with 10 bases remaining between them. CDR3 length: 11 amino acids. CDR1 is MGHRA, CDR2 YSYEKL, per germline. Written as DNA, the CDR3 is TGCGCCAGCAGCTTCCTGAGCCGCTACACCTTC. Translated: CASSFLSRYTF.

This clone occurred a few times. The rearrangement joins TRBV5-4 to TRBJ2-2; D might be TRBD1 (5 bases). There are 17 residues in the CDR3. V lost 0 bases, J lost 4 bases, and 16 bases lay in between. The germline gives CDR1 SGHNT, CDR2 YYREEE (reference sequence). CDR3 amino acids: CASSLAGQGPTTGELFF. CDR3 DNA: TGTGCCAGCAGCTTGGCCGGGCAGGGTCCGACCACCGGGGAGCTGTTTTTT.

J is TRBJ1-2 and V is TRBV6-1; 10 bases line up with TRBD1. Trimming cost V 2 bases and J 7 bases; bases outside gene matches: 1. This CDR3 region has 13 residues. Looked up from germline, CDR1 is MNHNS and CDR2 is SASEGT. CDR3 in DNA: TGTGCCAGCAGTGAACGGGACAGGGGTGGCTACACCTTC. Translation: CASSERDRGGYTF.

The rearrangement links TRBV6-5 to TRBJ1-5; D not resolved. The V gene's germline CDR1 is MNHEY and CDR2 SVGAGI. The CDR3 is 14 residues long. Trimming cost V 6 bases and J 0 bases, with 9 bases left between them. CDR3 DNA: TGTGCCAGCAGACCCGGGTATAGCAATCAGCCCCAGCATTTT. Encoded protein: CASRPGYSNQPQHF.

This clone was counted between two and nine times. The chain joins TRBV5-1 to TRBJ2-7, with 7 nucleotides matching TRBD2. This CDR3 spans 14 amino acids. From germline, CDR1 is SGHRS and CDR2 YFSETQ. Trimming removed 4 bases from V and 4 bases from J; junction bases left unmatched: 8. Written as DNA, the CDR3 is TGCGCCAGCAGCCCGGCTAGCGGAGGATACGAGCAGTACTTC. Amino acids: CASSPASGGYEQYF.

For the CDR3, the DNA is TGTGCCAGCAGCTTATCCCAGGACAATGAGCAGTTCTTC. Its translation is CASSLSQDNEQFF. The chain uses TRBV11-2 and TRBJ2-1; D is unresolved. Trimming took 2 bases from V and 5 from J, leaving 7 bases between them. Per the germline V gene, CDR1 is SGHAT and CDR2 is FQNNGV. This CDR3 region has 13 residues.

This clone has more than one count but fewer than ten. The gene calls are TRBV18 and TRBJ2-2; D is undetermined. The CDR3 sequence is 16 residues long. V dropped 2 bases and J dropped 0 bases, with 10 bases sitting between them. The germline V gene has CDR1 KGHSH and CDR2 LQKENI. This CDR3 reads CASSPTSVTNTGELFF. The CDR3 DNA follows: TGTGCCAGCTCACCAACGTCGGTTACGAACACCGGGGAGCTGTTTTTT. Drawing the rest from reference TRBV18 and TRBJ2-2, the complete variable domain is NAGVMQNPRHLVRRRGQEARLRCSPMKGHSHVYWYRQLPEEGLKFMVYLQKENIIDESGMPKERFSAEFPKEGPSILRIQQVVRGDSAAYFCASSPTSVTNTGELFFGEGSRLTVL.

In this sample, this clone turned up a few times. The V call is TRBV29-1, the J call TRBJ1-2; a possible D gene is TRBD1 (6 bases). Trimming left V 5 bases short and J 3 bases short, with 16 bases between. This CDR3 has 14 residues. In germline, CDR1 is SQVTM, CDR2 ANQGSEA. The CDR3 DNA follows: TGCAGCGTTAATACCGGGACAATGGACTATGGCTACACCTTC. Its protein product is CSVNTGTMDYGYTF.

The chain links TRBV9 to TRBJ2-5, with TRBD1 identical over 8 bases. The germline V gene has CDR1 SGDLS and CDR2 YYNGEE. V gave up 7 bases and J gave up 0 bases; unmatched junction bases: 2. This CDR3 spans 13 amino acids. This CDR3 is CASAQGDQETQYF. The DNA for the CDR3 is TGTGCCAGCGCACAGGGGGACCAAGAGACCCAGTACTTC.

The rearrangement uses TRBV5-1 and TRBJ2-4; a possible D gene is TRBD2 (5 bases). The V and J ends lost 0 bases and 6 bases respectively, with 13 bases between them. The CDR3 is made up of 15 amino acids. Germline CDR1 is SGHRS and CDR2 is YFSETQ. The CDR3 DNA follows: TGCGCCAGCAGCTTGGAGGGAGCAGGAGGAAACATTCAGTACTTC. Its protein is CASSLEGAGGNIQYF.

The V and J genes are TRBV19 and TRBJ2-1; D is perhaps TRBD2 (5 bases). The V gene lost 5 bases and the J gene lost 8 bases, with 13 bases spanning the gap. Per the germline V gene, CDR1 is LNHDA and CDR2 is SQIVND (reference sequence). The CDR3 sequence is 13 residues long. The CDR3 region is CASSLSEAYEQFF. In nucleotides, the CDR3 is TGTGCCAGTAGTCTGTCGGAGGCTTATGAGCAGTTCTTC.

The table lists this clone with a few counts. The chain carries TRBV10-3 and TRBJ2-3; D unresolved. Deletions cut 0 bases from V and 2 bases from J, with 6 bases between. The germline CDR1 and CDR2 sequences are ENHRY and SYGVKD. The length of the CDR3 is 14 residues. The CDR3 nucleotides read TGTGCCATCAGTGAGTCGATGGCCACAGATACGCAGTATTTT. Translating gives CAISESMATDTQYF.

This clone was seen more than once but under ten times. The chain couples TRBV15 to TRBJ1-1; 7 positions match TRBD1. Germline V gene lookup returns CDR1 LNHNV and CDR2 YYDKDF (reference sequence). The CDR3 runs to 14 residues. The V segment lost 2 bases and the J segment 4 bases; nucleotides outside the gene matches: 4. CDR3 residues: CATSRRQGGTEAFF. The DNA of the CDR3 is TGTGCCACCAGCAGAAGACAGGGAGGCACTGAAGCTTTCTTT.